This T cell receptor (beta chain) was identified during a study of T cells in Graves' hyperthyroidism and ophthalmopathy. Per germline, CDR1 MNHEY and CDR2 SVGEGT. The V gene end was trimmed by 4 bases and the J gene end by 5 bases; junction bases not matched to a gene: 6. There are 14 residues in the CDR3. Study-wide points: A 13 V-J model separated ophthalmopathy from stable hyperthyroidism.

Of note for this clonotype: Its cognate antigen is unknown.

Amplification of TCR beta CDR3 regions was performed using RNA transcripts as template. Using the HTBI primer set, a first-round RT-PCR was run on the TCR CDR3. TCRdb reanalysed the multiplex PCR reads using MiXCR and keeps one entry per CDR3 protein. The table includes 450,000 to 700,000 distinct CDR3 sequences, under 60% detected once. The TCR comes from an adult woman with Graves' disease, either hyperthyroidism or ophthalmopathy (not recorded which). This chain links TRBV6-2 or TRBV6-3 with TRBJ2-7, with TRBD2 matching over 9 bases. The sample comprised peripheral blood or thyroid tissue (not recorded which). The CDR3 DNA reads TGTGCCAGCAGTTCTCGCGGGAGGGCCGACGAGCAGTACTTC. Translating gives CASSSRGRADEQYF.